A selection of T cell receptor beta chains follows, all from one sample in a study of OX40 agonist ivuxolimab in advanced cancers. Measured with immunoSEQ multiplex PCR; TCRdb has only the in-frame clones, and not every one. The sample includes more than 9,000 clones, roughly two thirds seen only once; the top ten take roughly 12%. Here the sequenced sample was CD4+ or CD8+ T cells sorted from blood, taken in a trial of the OX40 agonist ivuxolimab. The receptors originated from an adult with an advanced solid tumor such as melanoma, head and neck, liver or kidney cancer. Both conserved end residues are part of each CDR3.

J gene,V gene,CDR3 protein
TRBJ2-7,TRBV19,CASSIDPGTTTYEQYF
TRBJ2-1,TRBV7-9,CASSLLGSGHTWGEQFF
TRBJ1-1,TRBV6-5,CASSYSMGNTEAFF
TRBJ2-7,TRBV10-3,CAISPGTSLNEQYF
TRBJ1-2,TRBV13,CASSLRDSRSGYTF
TRBJ1-6,TRBV7-8,CASSDPAGPNSPLHF
TRBJ1-5,TRBV27,CASSLSGVGQPQHF
TRBJ1-1,TRBV10-3,CAIKGTLLAMNTEAFF
TRBJ1-3,TRBV29-1,CSVRGRPDPNSGNTIYF
TRBJ2-3,TRBV4-2,CASSQESSGSRADTQYF